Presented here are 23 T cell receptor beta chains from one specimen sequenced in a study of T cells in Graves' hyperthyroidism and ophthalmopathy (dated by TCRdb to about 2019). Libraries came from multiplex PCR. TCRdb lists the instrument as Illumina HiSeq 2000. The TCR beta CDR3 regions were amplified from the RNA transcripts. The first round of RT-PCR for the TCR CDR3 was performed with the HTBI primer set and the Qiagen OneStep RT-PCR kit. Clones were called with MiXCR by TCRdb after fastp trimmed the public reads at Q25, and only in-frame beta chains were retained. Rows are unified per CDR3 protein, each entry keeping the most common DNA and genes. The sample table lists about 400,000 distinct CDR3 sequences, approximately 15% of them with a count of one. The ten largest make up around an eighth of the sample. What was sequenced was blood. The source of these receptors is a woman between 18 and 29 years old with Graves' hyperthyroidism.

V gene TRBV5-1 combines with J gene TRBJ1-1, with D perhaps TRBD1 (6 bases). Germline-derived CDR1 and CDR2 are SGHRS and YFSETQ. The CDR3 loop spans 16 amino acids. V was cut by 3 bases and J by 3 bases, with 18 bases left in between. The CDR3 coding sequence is TGCGCCAGCAGCTCCTTATTAGGGGGGAGTGACACTGAAGCTTTCTTT. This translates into CASSSLLGGSDTEAFF.

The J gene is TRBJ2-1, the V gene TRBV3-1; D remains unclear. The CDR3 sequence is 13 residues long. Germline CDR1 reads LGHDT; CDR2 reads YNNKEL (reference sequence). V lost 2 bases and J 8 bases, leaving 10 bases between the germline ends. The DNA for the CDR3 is TGTGCCAGCAGCCAACGTGGGATCTATGAGCAGTTCTTC. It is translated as CASSQRGIYEQFF.

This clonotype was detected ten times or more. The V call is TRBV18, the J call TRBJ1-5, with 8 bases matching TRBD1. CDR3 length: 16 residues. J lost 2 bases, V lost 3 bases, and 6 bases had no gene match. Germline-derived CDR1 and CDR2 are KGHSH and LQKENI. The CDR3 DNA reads TGTGCCAGCTCACCGACCGACAGGGGCGGCAATCAGCCCCAGCATTTT. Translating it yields CASSPTDRGGNQPQHF.

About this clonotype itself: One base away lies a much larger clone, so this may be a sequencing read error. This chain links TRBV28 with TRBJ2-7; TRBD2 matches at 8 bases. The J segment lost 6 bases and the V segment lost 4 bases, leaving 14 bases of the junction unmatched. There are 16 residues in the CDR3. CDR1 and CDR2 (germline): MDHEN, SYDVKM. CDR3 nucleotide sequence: TGTGCCAGCAGTTCCATCGGAGCGGGAGCTCCTGGCGAGCAGTACTTC. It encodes CASSSIGAGAPGEQYF.

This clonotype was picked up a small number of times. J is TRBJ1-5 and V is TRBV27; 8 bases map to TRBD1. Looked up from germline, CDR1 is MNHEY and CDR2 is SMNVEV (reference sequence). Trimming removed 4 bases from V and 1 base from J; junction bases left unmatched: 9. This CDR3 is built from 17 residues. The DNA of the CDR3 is TGTGCCAGCAGTTCCTTCAGGGGGCTGTTGAGCAATCAGCCCCAGCATTTT. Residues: CASSSFRGLLSNQPQHF.

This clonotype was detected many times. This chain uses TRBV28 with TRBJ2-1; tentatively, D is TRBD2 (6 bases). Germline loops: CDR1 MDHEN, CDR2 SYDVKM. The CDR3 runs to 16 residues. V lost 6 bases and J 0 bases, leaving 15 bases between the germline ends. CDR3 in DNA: TGTGCCAGCAGCCCACTAGCCTATAGCTCCTACAATGAGCAGTTCTTC. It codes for CASSPLAYSSYNEQFF.

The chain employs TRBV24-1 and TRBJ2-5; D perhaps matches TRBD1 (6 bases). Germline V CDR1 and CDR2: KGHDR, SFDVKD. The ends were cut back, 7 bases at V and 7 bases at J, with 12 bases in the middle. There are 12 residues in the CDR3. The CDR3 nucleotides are TGTGCCACCAGAGATATAGGGGGGACCCAGTACTTC. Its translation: CATRDIGGTQYF.

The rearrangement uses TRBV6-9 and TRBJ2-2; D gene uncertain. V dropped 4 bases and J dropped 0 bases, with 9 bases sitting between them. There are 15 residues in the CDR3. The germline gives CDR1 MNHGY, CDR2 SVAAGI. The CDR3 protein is CASSSGNPNTGELFF. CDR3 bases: TGTGCCAGCAGTTCAGGCAATCCGAACACCGGGGAGCTGTTTTTT.

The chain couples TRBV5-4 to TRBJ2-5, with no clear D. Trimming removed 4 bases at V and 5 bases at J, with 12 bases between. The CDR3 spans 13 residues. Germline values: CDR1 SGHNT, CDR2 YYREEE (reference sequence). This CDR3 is CASSRDWAETQYF. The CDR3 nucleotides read TGTGCCAGCAGCCGAGACTGGGCGGAGACCCAGTACTTC.

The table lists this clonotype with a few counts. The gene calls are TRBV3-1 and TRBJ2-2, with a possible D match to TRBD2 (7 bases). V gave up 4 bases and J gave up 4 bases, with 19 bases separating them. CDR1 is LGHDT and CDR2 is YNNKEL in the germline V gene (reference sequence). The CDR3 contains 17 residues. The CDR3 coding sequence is TGTGCCAGCAGCCGCCATCCCGGGGGGCCGGGCACCGGGGAGCTGTTTTTT. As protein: CASSRHPGGPGTGELFF.

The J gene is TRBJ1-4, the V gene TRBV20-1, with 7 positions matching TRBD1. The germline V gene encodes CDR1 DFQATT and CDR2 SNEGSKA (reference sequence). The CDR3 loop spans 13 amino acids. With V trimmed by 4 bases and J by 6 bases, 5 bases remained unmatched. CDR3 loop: CSATDRRDEKLFF. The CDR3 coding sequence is TGCAGTGCTACGGACAGGCGGGATGAAAAACTGTTTTTT.

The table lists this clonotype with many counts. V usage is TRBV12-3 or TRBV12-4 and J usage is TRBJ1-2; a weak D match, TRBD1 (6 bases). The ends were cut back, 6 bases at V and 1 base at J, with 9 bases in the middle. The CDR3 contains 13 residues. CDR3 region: CASRRGVNYGYTF. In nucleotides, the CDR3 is TGTGCCAGCAGAAGGGGGGTTAACTATGGCTACACCTTC.

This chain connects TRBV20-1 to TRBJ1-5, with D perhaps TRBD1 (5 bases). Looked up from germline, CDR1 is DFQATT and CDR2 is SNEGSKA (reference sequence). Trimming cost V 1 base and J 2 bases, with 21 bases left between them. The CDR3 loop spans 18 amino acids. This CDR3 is CSARAAGKFFSGNQPQHF. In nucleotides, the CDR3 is TGCAGTGCTAGAGCTGCAGGGAAATTTTTCAGCGGCAATCAGCCCCAGCATTTT.

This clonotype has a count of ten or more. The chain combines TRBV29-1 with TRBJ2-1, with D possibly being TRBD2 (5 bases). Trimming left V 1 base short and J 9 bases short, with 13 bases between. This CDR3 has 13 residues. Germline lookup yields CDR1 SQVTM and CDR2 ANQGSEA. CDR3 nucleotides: TGCAGCGTTGAAGGGCTAGCAGTCGGTGAGCAGTTCTTC. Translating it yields CSVEGLAVGEQFF.

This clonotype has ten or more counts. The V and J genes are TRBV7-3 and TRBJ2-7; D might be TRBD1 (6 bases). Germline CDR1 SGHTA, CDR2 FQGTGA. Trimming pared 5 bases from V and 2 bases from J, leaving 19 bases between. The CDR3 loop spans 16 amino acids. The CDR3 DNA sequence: TGTGCCAGCAGCCCCGACAGGCCGAGGGCCACCTACGAGCAGTACTTC. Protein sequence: CASSPDRPRATYEQYF.

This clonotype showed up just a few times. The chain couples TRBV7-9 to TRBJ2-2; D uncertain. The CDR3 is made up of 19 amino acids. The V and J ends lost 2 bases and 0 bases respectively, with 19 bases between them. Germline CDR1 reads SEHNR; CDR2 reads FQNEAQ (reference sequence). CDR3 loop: CASSLLPALADANTGELFF. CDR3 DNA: TGTGCCAGCAGCTTACTTCCTGCCTTGGCGGACGCGAACACCGGGGAGCTGTTTTTT.

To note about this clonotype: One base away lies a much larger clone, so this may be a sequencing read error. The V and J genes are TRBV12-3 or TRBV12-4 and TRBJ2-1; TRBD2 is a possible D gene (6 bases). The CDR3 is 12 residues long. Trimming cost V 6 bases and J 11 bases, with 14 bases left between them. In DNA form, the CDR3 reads TGTGCCAGCAGCCGACTAGTGAATAAGCAGTTCTTC. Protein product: CASSRLVNKQFF.

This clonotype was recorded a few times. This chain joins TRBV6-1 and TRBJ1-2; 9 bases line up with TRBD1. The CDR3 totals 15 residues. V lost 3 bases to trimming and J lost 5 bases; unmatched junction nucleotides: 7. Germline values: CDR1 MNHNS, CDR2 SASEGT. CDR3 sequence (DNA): TGTGCCAGCAGTGAGACCCCCGGGACAGGGTATGGCTACACCTTC. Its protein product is CASSETPGTGYGYTF.

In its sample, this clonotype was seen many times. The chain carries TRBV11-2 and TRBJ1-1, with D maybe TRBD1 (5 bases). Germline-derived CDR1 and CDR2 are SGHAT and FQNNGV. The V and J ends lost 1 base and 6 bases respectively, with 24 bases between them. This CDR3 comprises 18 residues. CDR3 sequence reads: CASSLGAGTESKLAEAFF. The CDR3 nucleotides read TGTGCCAGCAGCTTAGGCGCCGGGACGGAGTCTAAACTGGCTGAAGCTTTCTTT.

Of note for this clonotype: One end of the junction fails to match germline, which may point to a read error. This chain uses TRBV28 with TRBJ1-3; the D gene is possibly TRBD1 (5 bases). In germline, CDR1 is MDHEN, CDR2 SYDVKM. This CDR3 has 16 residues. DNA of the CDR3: TGTGCCAGCAGTTTTGTGGGACCTGACTCTGGAAACACCATATGTTTT. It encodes CASSFVGPDSGNTICF.

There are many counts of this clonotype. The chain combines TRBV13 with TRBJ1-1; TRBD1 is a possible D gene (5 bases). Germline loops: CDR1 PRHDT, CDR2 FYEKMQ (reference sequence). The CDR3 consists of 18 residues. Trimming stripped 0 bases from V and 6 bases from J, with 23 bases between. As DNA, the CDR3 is TGTGCCAGCAGCTTAGGCGCCACGGTGAACGGGGGTATGCCTGAAGCTTTCTTT. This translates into CASSLGATVNGGMPEAFF.

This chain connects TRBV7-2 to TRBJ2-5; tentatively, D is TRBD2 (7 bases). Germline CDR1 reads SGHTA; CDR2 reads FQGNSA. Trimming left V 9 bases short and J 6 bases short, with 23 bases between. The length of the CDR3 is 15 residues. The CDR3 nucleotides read TGTGCCAGTACCTCGGAAAATACGGGGGGCAAGACCCAGTACTTC. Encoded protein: CASTSENTGGKTQYF. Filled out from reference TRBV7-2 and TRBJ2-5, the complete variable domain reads GAGVSQSPSNKVTEKGKDVELRCDPISGHTALYWYRQSLGQGLEFLIYFQGNSAPDKSGLPSDRFSAERTGGSVSTLTIQRTQQEDSAVYLCASTSENTGGKTQYFGPGTRLLVL.

The CDR3 sequence: CASSSLYLVSPLHF. In nucleotides, the CDR3 is TGCGCCAGCAGCTCCTTATATCTCGTTTCACCCCTCCACTTT. V gene TRBV5-1 combines with J gene TRBJ1-6; D is unclear. The CDR3 runs 14 residues. CDR1 and CDR2 (germline): SGHRS, YFSETQ. V lost 3 bases, J lost 9 bases, and 13 bases lay in between.